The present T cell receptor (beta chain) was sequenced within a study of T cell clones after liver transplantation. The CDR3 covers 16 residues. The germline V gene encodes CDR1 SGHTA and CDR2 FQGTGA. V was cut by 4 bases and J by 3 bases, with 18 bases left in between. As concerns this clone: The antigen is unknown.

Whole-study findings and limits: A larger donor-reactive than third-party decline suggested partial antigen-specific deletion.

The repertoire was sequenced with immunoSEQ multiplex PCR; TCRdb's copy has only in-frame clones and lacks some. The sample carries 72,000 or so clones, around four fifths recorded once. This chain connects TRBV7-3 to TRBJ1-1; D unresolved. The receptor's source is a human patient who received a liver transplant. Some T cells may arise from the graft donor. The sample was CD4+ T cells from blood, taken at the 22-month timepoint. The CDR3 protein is CASSSQPGPRHTEAFF. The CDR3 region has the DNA TGTGCCAGCAGCTCCCAGCCGGGCCCCCGGCACACTGAAGCTTTCTTT.